The source of this T cell receptor beta chain is a study of CD8 T cells in ankylosing spondylitis. This clonotype was observed a handful of times. Its antigen is unknown. With molecular barcodes, quantitative 5'-RACE was used to make the TCR beta libraries. TCRdb fed the 5' RACE reads into MiXCR, producing one record per CDR3 protein. The table has about 220,000 distinct CDR3 sequences, more than 5.5% seen once. Study-level results: Earlier reports found some motif variants in synovial fluid and blood in reactive arthritis. Characteristic of ankylosing spondylitis blood, it appeared, was a TCR beta motif comprising roughly 8 highly homologous variants. Disease-linked clones were found to be CD8+ and relatively rare in peripheral blood. The authors reported significant enrichment of disease-linked clones in matched ankylosing spondylitis synovial fluid.

Input material: blood, either unsorted or a sorted T cell fraction (not recorded which). This receptor was identified in a male donor with ankylosing spondylitis.

CDR3 DNA: TGTGCCAGCAGATGCGACAGGGAACCCTTAGCGGAACCGACCGGGGAGCTGTTTTTT. It is translated as CASRCDREPLAEPTGELFF. The V call is TRBV6-2 or TRBV6-3, the J call TRBJ2-2; possible D gene TRBD1, 7 bases. CDR1 MNHEY and CDR2 SVGEGT come from the germline V gene. Trimming removed 6 bases at V and 5 bases at J, with 28 bases between. The CDR3 length is 19 residues.